Included here is one T cell receptor beta chain sequence, with context. Its matching antigen is unknown. Primers: 60 Vbeta forward and 13 Jbeta reverse. Only in-frame clones appear in the TCRdb table, and some are missing; sequencing was by immunoSEQ multiplex PCR. This table holds 120,000 or so clones. These data are taken from a study of cytomegalovirus exposure and HLA in healthy donors. Study context: Drawn from HLA-typed donors, 83 million or so unique TCRs were held in an early data release. Study results and caveats: Clonal expansion, a later analysis showed, was greater in HLA-associated TCR beta chains than in equally common others.

V was shortened by 5 bases and J by 7 bases, with 15 bases between the two germline ends. Germline V gives CDR1 GTSNPN, CDR2 SVGIG (reference sequence). This CDR3 spans 13 amino acids. The chain employs TRBV30 and TRBJ2-1, with a tentative D call TRBD2 (7 bases). This clonotype was sampled from a young man in good health and CMV-seronegative. Material for sequencing was PBMCs. CDR3 nucleotide sequence: TGTGCCTGGGACATAGGGGGGGGGAATGAGCAGTTCTTC. It yields the protein CAWDIGGGNEQFF.